A single sample gave rise to the 30 T cell receptor beta chains below, sequenced in a study of identifying expanded T cells in peripheral blood. Only in-frame clones appear in the TCRdb table, and some are missing; sequencing was by immunoSEQ multiplex PCR. The top ten hold 3.6% of the sample, which has around 50,000 clones, 89% seen once. Sequencing input: blood. These receptors all come from a person aged 18 to 75 in good health.

The chain joins TRBV4-3 to TRBJ2-7; TRBD1 aligns across 7 bases. The CDR3 covers 16 residues. J was trimmed by 4 bases and V by 1 base; bases with no gene match: 10. Germline CDR1 and CDR2: LGHNA and YSLEER. The CDR3 nucleotides are TGCGCCAGCAGCCAAGGGTTCGGGACAGCCGATTACGAGCAGTACTTC. Amino acids: CASSQGFGTADYEQYF.

The chain couples TRBV4-3 to TRBJ1-1; no reliable D call. Germline CDR1 is LGHNA and CDR2 is YSLEER. V was clipped by 0 bases and J by 2 bases, with 7 bases between them. This CDR3 contains 14 residues. The DNA for the CDR3 is TGCGCCAGCAGCCAAGATCCGGGAAACACTGAAGCTTTCTTT. This sequence encodes CASSQDPGNTEAFF.

The chain recombines TRBV2 with TRBJ1-2; D is unresolved. This CDR3 is 12 amino acids long. The germline CDR1 and CDR2 sequences are SNHLY and FYNNEI. The V end was cut by 9 bases, the J end by 8 bases, with 16 bases between. Here the CDR3 DNA reads TGTGCCAGTTCGAGCATTGGCTGGGGCTACACCTTC. This translates into CASSSIGWGYTF.

The chain links TRBV6-5 to TRBJ1-2; D gene unclear. CDR1 MNHEY and CDR2 SVGAGI come from the germline V gene. The CDR3 contains 11 residues. Trimming pared 1 base from V and 7 bases from J, leaving 4 bases between. CDR3 nucleotides: TGTGCCAGCAGTTACTTGGGTGGCTACACCTTC. Amino acids: CASSYLGGYTF.

The chain is built from TRBV9 and TRBJ2-3; D gene unclear. Germline V gene sequence: CDR1 SGDLS, CDR2 YYNGEE. Deletions cut 0 bases from V and 0 bases from J, with 17 bases between. This CDR3 spans 18 amino acids. CDR3 amino acids: CASSVGRRGLPSTDTQYF. Written as DNA, the CDR3 is TGTGCCAGCAGCGTAGGGAGAAGAGGCCTTCCTAGCACAGATACGCAGTATTTT.

The J gene is TRBJ1-5, the V gene TRBV9; 9 positions agree with TRBD1. This CDR3 contains 17 residues. V shed 1 base and J 0 bases; nucleotides not matched to a gene: 5. Germline V lookup: CDR1 SGDLS, CDR2 YYNGEE. The CDR3 bases are TGTGCCAGCAGCGTATACCGGGACAGGGATAGCAATCAGCCCCAGCATTTT. Protein product: CASSVYRDRDSNQPQHF.

This chain uses TRBV6-1 with TRBJ2-7, with TRBD2 as a possible D gene (5 bases). Germline V gene lookup returns CDR1 MNHNS and CDR2 SASEGT. This CDR3 has 12 residues. V was shortened by 7 bases and J by 7 bases, with 14 bases between the two germline ends. Written as DNA, the CDR3 is TGTGCCAGCAATCGGGGATATTGGGAGCAGTACTTC. Translating it yields CASNRGYWEQYF.

The chain joins TRBV28 to TRBJ1-4; possibly TRBD1 for D (6 bases). The V end was cut by 6 bases, the J end by 7 bases, with 18 bases between. In germline, CDR1 is MDHEN, CDR2 SYDVKM. This CDR3 has 15 amino acids. The CDR3 bases are TGTGCCAGCAGCCGTGGGGGGGGCTTTAGTGAAAAACTGTTTTTT. This translates into CASSRGGGFSEKLFF.

The V and J genes are TRBV10-3 and TRBJ2-1; TRBD2 matches at 15 bases. This CDR3 region has 15 residues. After removal of 6 bases from V and 6 bases from J, the junction contained 3 bases not matched to a gene. Germline V CDR1 and CDR2: ENHRY, SYGVKD. The CDR3 nucleotides read TGTGCCATCAGCGCGGGACTAGCGGGAGGCAATGAGCAGTTCTTC. Translation: CAISAGLAGGNEQFF.

V usage is TRBV27 and J usage is TRBJ1-1; TRBD1 agrees at 8 bases. The CDR3 covers 16 residues. Germline CDR1 reads MNHEY; CDR2 reads SMNVEV (reference sequence). The junction had 13 bases not matched to a gene; V was cut back by 5 bases and J by 5 bases. CDR3 region: CASSPNTGGVWTEAFF. As DNA, the CDR3 is TGTGCCAGCAGTCCGAATACAGGGGGTGTGTGGACTGAAGCTTTCTTT.

The chain joins TRBV21-1 to TRBJ1-3. TRBV21-1 is a pseudogene locus. This CDR3 is 16 amino acids long. The CDR3 nucleotides read TGTGCCAGCAGTCGCGGGCTACAACACGCACGAAACACCATATATTTT. This codes for CASSRGLQHARNTIYF.

This clone has a single count. The CDR3 DNA follows: TGTGCCAGCAGCCAAGGAGCCCATTTCACAGATACGCAGTATTTT. Protein sequence: CASSQGAHFTDTQYF. This rearrangement joins TRBV14 to TRBJ2-3; D uncertain. Germline CDR1 is SGHDN and CDR2 is FVKESK. Trimming pared 1 base from V and 2 bases from J, leaving 10 bases between. This CDR3 is built from 15 residues.

This clone was seen only once. The V and J genes are TRBV6-1 and TRBJ2-5; 11 positions agree with TRBD2. The ends lost 5 bases at V and 1 base at J; junction bases unmatched: 3. This CDR3 is 15 amino acids long. Germline CDR1 reads MNHNS; CDR2 reads SASEGT. The CDR3 loop is CASSRLAGTQETQYF. DNA for the CDR3: TGTGCCAGCAGTCGACTAGCGGGAACCCAAGAGACCCAGTACTTC.

The rearrangement links TRBV5-6 to TRBJ1-2, with a weak D call TRBD1 (5 bases). The ends were cut back, 2 bases at V and 7 bases at J, with 15 bases in the middle. The CDR3 runs to 14 residues. Per the germline V gene, CDR1 is SGHDT and CDR2 is YYEEEE. CDR3 in DNA: TGTGCCAGCAGCTTTGGTGAGGGGTCCGGTGGCTACACCTTC. Its protein is CASSFGEGSGGYTF.

V usage is TRBV19 and J usage is TRBJ2-7; TRBD2 is a possible D gene (5 bases). Per germline, CDR1 LNHDA and CDR2 SQIVND (reference sequence). The CDR3 runs to 14 residues. V was cut by 3 bases and J by 7 bases, with 16 bases left in between. This chain's CDR3 is CASSIMTGNKEQYF. Here the CDR3 DNA reads TGTGCCAGTAGTATCATGACGGGGAACAAGGAGCAGTACTTC.

The genes are TRBV28 and TRBJ1-5, with no clear D. There are 13 residues in the CDR3. V lost 6 bases, J lost 2 bases, and 8 bases lay in between. Germline V CDR1 and CDR2: MDHEN, SYDVKM. The CDR3 protein is CASSLWGNQPQHF. The CDR3, as DNA: TGTGCCAGCAGCCTTTGGGGCAATCAGCCCCAGCATTTT.

The sample holds a few counts of this clone. The rearrangement joins TRBV6-1 to TRBJ1-5; D possibly corresponds to TRBD1 (6 bases). Germline V gene lookup returns CDR1 MNHNS and CDR2 SASEGT. V lost 7 bases to trimming and J lost 5 bases, with 9 bases between them. The CDR3 is 12 residues long. DNA of the CDR3: TGTGCCAGCACCGGGACATATCAGCCCCAGCATTTT. It codes for CASTGTYQPQHF.

V usage is TRBV5-6 and J usage is TRBJ2-7, with D perhaps matching TRBD2 (6 bases). V dropped 4 bases and J dropped 3 bases, with 14 bases sitting between them. The CDR3 has 14 amino acids. CDR1 and CDR2 (germline): SGHDT, YYEEEE. The CDR3 bases are TGTGCCAGCAGCCTACGGGACTTATACTACGAGCAGTACTTC. Translation: CASSLRDLYYEQYF.

The chain uses TRBV4-2 and TRBJ2-5; TRBD2 matches 9 bases. Germline V gene data show CDR1 as LGHNA and CDR2 as YNFKEQ. Losses at the gene ends were 5 bases for V and 2 bases for J; bases not matched to a gene: 12. The CDR3 contains 17 residues. The CDR3 region has the DNA TGTGCCAGCAGCTCCCGGCGGAGTAGCGGGGGACAAGAGACCCAGTACTTC. Protein product: CASSSRRSSGGQETQYF.

The chain carries TRBV7-9 and TRBJ1-6; D unclear. V lost 7 bases and J 7 bases, leaving 8 bases between the germline ends. The CDR3 covers 12 residues. The V gene's germline CDR1 is SEHNR and CDR2 FQNEAQ (reference sequence). The DNA of the CDR3 is TGTGCCAGCACAGGAGGCAATTCACCCCTCCACTTT. This encodes CASTGGNSPLHF.

This clone was counted once. The V and J genes are TRBV28 and TRBJ1-3; D not certain. The germline gives CDR1 MDHEN, CDR2 SYDVKM. The CDR3 runs to 16 residues. Trimming pared 5 bases from V and 0 bases from J, leaving 14 bases between. The DNA for the CDR3 is TGTGCCAGCAGTCCCTGGACTGTTGACTCTGGAAACACCATATATTTT. Protein: CASSPWTVDSGNTIYF.

The chain joins TRBV29-1 to TRBJ2-1; 7 nucleotides match TRBD1. This CDR3 has 15 amino acids. The germline gives CDR1 SQVTM, CDR2 ANQGSEA. J lost 4 bases, V lost 7 bases, and 13 bases had no gene match. As DNA, the CDR3 is TGCAGCGGGGCCCGCGACAGGGTAGGTTACAATGAGCAGTTCTTC. This translates into CSGARDRVGYNEQFF.

CDR3 sequence: CASSLNREGGVGQPQHF. The CDR3, as DNA: TGTGCCAGCAGCTTAAACAGGGAGGGAGGTGTAGGTCAGCCCCAGCATTTT. The rearrangement joins TRBV5-6 to TRBJ1-5; D perhaps matches TRBD1 (6 bases). This CDR3 has 17 amino acids. V was cut by 2 bases and J by 6 bases, with 21 bases left in between. Germline values: CDR1 SGHDT, CDR2 YYEEEE.

The rearrangement links TRBV7-2 to TRBJ2-2; D is unclear. The V end lost 2 bases, the J end lost 5 bases, and 21 bases lay between the germline ends. Per germline, CDR1 SGHTA and CDR2 FQGNSA. The CDR3 is 18 amino acids. The CDR3 bases are TGTGCCAGCAGCTTAAGGTTCGTGGCTGGGATCCCTACCGGGGAGCTGTTTTTT. Residues: CASSLRFVAGIPTGELFF.

V is TRBV29-1 and J is TRBJ1-1, with D maybe TRBD1 (5 bases). In germline, CDR1 is SQVTM, CDR2 ANQGSEA. V was pared by 4 bases and J by 0 bases, with 9 bases between. The length of the CDR3 is 13 residues. CDR3 amino acids: CSVGAGLNTEAFF. CDR3 DNA sequence: TGCAGCGTTGGGGCAGGGCTGAACACTGAAGCTTTCTTT. The whole variable domain, remainder taken from reference TRBV29-1 and TRBJ1-1, is SAVISQKPSRDICQRGTSLTIQCQVDSQVTMMFWYRQQPGQSLTLIATANQGSEATYESGFVIDKFPISRPNLTFSTLTVSNMSPEDSSIYLCSVGAGLNTEAFFGQGTRLTVV.

The rearrangement uses TRBV11-2 and TRBJ2-3; 11 bases are a match to TRBD2. The CDR3 has 18 amino acids. Germline CDR1 SGHAT, CDR2 FQNNGV. Trimming removed 6 bases from V and 2 bases from J; junction bases left unmatched: 13. Written as DNA, the CDR3 is TGTGCCAGCAGTTTTTTGCGCACTAGCGGGGGACACACAGATACGCAGTATTTT. It translates to CASSFLRTSGGHTDTQYF.

The chain couples TRBV29-1 to TRBJ2-7; D is perhaps TRBD1 or TRBD2 (6 bases each). Germline V CDR1 and CDR2: SQVTM, ANQGSEA. The CDR3 is 13 residues long. V was trimmed by 8 bases and J by 6 bases, leaving 20 bases between them. The CDR3 nucleotides read TGCAGCTCAGTGTTGGGGGCGGAGGGCGAGCAGTACTTC. Translation: CSSVLGAEGEQYF.

The chain combines TRBV5-5 with TRBJ1-1, with 8 bases aligning to TRBD1. The germline V gene has CDR1 SGHKS and CDR2 YYEKEE (reference sequence). Trimming at V came to 4 bases and at J to 1 base, leaving 3 bases not matched to a gene. This CDR3 region has 14 residues. CDR3 nucleotides: TGTGCCAGCAGCCTCACAGGGGGGAACACTGAAGCTTTCTTT. This sequence encodes CASSLTGGNTEAFF.

The chain has TRBV7-9 and TRBJ2-1; 8 nucleotides line up with TRBD2. Germline-derived CDR1 and CDR2 are SEHNR and FQNEAQ (reference sequence). After removal of 5 bases from V and 7 bases from J, the junction contained 13 bases not matched to a gene. The CDR3 is 16 residues long. The CDR3 spells CASSPRPGLVLNEQFF. In nucleotides, the CDR3 is TGTGCCAGCAGCCCTCGACCGGGACTAGTTTTAAATGAGCAGTTCTTC.

This chain links TRBV27 with TRBJ2-3, with 7 bases matching TRBD1. Germline V gene sequence: CDR1 MNHEY, CDR2 SMNVEV (reference sequence). This CDR3 is 14 amino acids long. Trimming removed 6 bases from V and 4 bases from J; junction bases left unmatched: 7. The CDR3 sequence is CASSEVQGADTQYF. The CDR3 coding sequence is TGTGCCAGCAGCGAAGTTCAGGGGGCAGATACGCAGTATTTT.